The clone carrying this T cell receptor beta chain was detected ten times or more. No antigen is known for it. This record belongs to a study of T cell repertoires in cytomegalovirus infection. Across the study: Based on public TCR beta signatures, there were indications of CMV infection and of a matching HLA type. Whole-study results and caveats: The ex vivo response was dominated by HLA-C-restricted CMV-specific TCR beta clonotypes. Adding up the frequency of public TCR beta families identified people who carried CMV plus the relevant HLA.

Via MiXCR, TCRdb re-called the reads, giving one row per CDR3 protein. The table records 490,000 or so distinct CDR3 sequences, around 11% of them present only once. This CDR3 contains 19 residues. V lost 5 bases, J lost 0 bases, and 13 bases stayed unmatched. The TCR comes from a human donor in good health (CMV status not recorded). Some clones in this sample may be carry-over from other donors' samples. What was sequenced was PBMCs. The J gene is TRBJ2-3, the V gene TRBV12-3 or TRBV12-4, with 11 bases that match TRBD2. CDR3 DNA: TGTGCCAGCAGTACCCACTCCGGGACTAGCGGTTCTAGCACAGATACGCAGTATTTT. As protein: CASSTHSGTSGSSTDTQYF.